This TCR beta chain is from a study of monozygotic twins with inflammatory bowel disease. Study findings and constraints: Heterogeneous immunosuppressive treatment regimens may have introduced variability into patient repertoires. Limited statistical power may explain no repertoire similarity difference between concordant and discordant twins.

cDNA for TCRalpha and TCRbeta was amplified by nested PCRs of about 15 then approximately 9 cycles. TCRdb re-called the 5' RACE reads; one entry per CDR3 protein, DNA not given. Seen in this sample are roughly 330,000 distinct CDR3 sequences; the ten most common clones hold roughly 2%. With no T cell sorting beforehand, total RNA was isolated from whole blood. Germline V CDR1 and CDR2: SQVTM, ANQGSEA. This CDR3 comprises 12 residues. As to this clonotype: Its antigen is still unknown.

The V gene is TRBV29-1, the J gene TRBJ1-1. Sequenced material: blood. The receptor was derived from a human donor with ulcerative colitis or Crohn's disease, or a healthy co-twin of an affected twin (not recorded which). The CDR3 protein is CSVEDLGSEAFF. The complete variable domain, with remaining parts taken from reference TRBV29-1 and TRBJ1-1, reads SAVISQKPSRDICQRGTSLTIQCQVDSQVTMMFWYRQQPGQSLTLIATANQGSEATYESGFVIDKFPISRPNLTFSTLTVSNMSPEDSSIYLCSVEDLGSEAFFGQGTRLTVV.